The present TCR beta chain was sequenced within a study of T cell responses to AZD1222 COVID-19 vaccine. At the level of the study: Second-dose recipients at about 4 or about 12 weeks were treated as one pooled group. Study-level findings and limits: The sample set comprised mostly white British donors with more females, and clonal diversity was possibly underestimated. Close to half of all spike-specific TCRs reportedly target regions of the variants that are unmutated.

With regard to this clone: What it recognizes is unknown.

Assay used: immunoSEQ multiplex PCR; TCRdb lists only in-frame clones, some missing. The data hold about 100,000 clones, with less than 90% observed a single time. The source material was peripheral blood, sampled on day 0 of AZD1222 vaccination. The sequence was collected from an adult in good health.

CDR3 in amino acids: CASSSRRGAWERNQPQHF. The CDR3 bases are TGTGCCAGCAGTTCCCGACGAGGGGCCTGGGAGCGCAATCAGCCCCAGCATTTT. The genes are TRBV28 and TRBJ1-5; a weak D match, TRBD1 (5 bases). Deletions cut 4 bases from V and 2 bases from J, with 21 bases between. This CDR3 spans 18 amino acids. Germline V gene sequence: CDR1 MDHEN, CDR2 SYDVKM.